This passage covers 13 T cell receptor beta chains from one sample sequenced in a study of early stage breast cancer tumors. Here immunoSEQ multiplex PCR was the method, and the copy in TCRdb shows in-frame clones only, minus some. The repertoire includes roughly 30,000 clones, 75% to 85% of them detected once, and 9.5% to 15% sits in the top ten. The source material was blood. The receptors originated from a person in their sixties or seventies with breast cancer.

The chain joins TRBV27 to TRBJ1-3; no firm D call. V was shortened by 5 bases and J by 0 bases, with 5 bases between the two germline ends. This CDR3 has 13 amino acids. Germline values: CDR1 MNHEY, CDR2 SMNVEV (reference sequence). The CDR3 region is CASSPSSGNTIYF. In DNA form, the CDR3 reads TGTGCCAGCAGTCCCTCCTCTGGAAACACCATATATTTT.

The chain links TRBV6-7 to TRBJ2-1; D remains unclear. TRBV6-7 is an ORF; its function is uncertain. V dropped 1 base and J dropped 10 bases, with 5 bases sitting between them. This CDR3 is built from 11 residues. The CDR3 DNA reads as TGTGCCAGCAGTTACTGGCGGGAGCAGTTCTTC. Its translation: CASSYWREQFF.

CDR3 sequence (DNA): TGCGCCAGCAGCATGCGGACTAGCGGTACCTACGAGCAGTACTTC. Its protein product is CASSMRTSGTYEQYF. The chain joins TRBV5-1 to TRBJ2-7; 10 bases are a match to TRBD2. From germline, CDR1 is SGHRS and CDR2 YFSETQ. This CDR3 is 15 amino acids long. J lost 2 bases, V lost 4 bases, and 6 bases had no gene match.

In this sample, this clone turned up a few times. V and J are TRBV6-1 and TRBJ1-5, with D possibly matching TRBD1 (6 bases). V was pared by 7 bases and J by 4 bases, with 14 bases between. Germline V lookup: CDR1 MNHNS, CDR2 SASEGT. The length of the CDR3 is 14 residues. As DNA, the CDR3 is TGTGCCAGCAACCCCTTGAGGGGGAATCAGCCCCAGCATTTT. This encodes CASNPLRGNQPQHF.

This clone was counted only a few times. V gene TRBV19 combines with J gene TRBJ1-2; 7 bases are a match to TRBD1. The CDR3 contains 14 residues. V was clipped by 5 bases and J by 3 bases; unmatched bases: 6. CDR1 is LNHDA, CDR2 SQIVND, per germline (reference sequence). CDR3 residues: CASSAADRYYGYTF. CDR3 coding DNA: TGTGCCAGTAGTGCAGCGGACAGGTACTATGGCTACACCTTC.

The chain employs TRBV27 and TRBJ2-3; possible D gene TRBD2, 5 bases. The CDR3 loop spans 16 amino acids. Germline V gene data show CDR1 as MNHEY and CDR2 as SMNVEV (reference sequence). Deletions cut 4 bases from V and 5 bases from J, with 19 bases between. The CDR3 loop is CASSSRLTTLGDTQYF. In DNA, the CDR3 is TGTGCCAGCAGTTCAAGATTGACTACCCTGGGAGATACGCAGTATTTT.

There are a few counts of this clone. This chain connects TRBV11-2 to TRBJ1-2, with no clear D. The CDR3 is made up of 14 amino acids. The germline gives CDR1 SGHAT, CDR2 FQNNGV. With 3 bases removed from V and 7 bases from J, the gap between germline ends came to 15 bases. Here the CDR3 reads CASSLGGLGGGYTF. The CDR3 DNA reads TGTGCCAGCAGCTTGGGTGGGCTTGGAGGTGGCTACACCTTC.

The chain links TRBV4-3 to TRBJ1-1; D is unresolved. The germline V gene has CDR1 LGHNA and CDR2 YSLEER. V lost 1 base and J lost 8, with 11 bases in between. This CDR3 contains 13 residues. DNA of the CDR3: TGCGCCAGCAGCCAAGGCGAAGGGAGGGAAGCTTTCTTT. Amino acids: CASSQGEGREAFF.

The chain links TRBV7-9 to TRBJ2-7; 7 nucleotides agree with TRBD2. The CDR3 covers 14 residues. V was clipped by 5 bases and J by 1 base; unmatched bases: 5. CDR1 SEHNR and CDR2 FQNEAQ come from the germline V gene (reference sequence). The CDR3 coding sequence is TGTGCCAGCAGCGCACCTAGCGGTTCCTACGAGCAGTACTTC. Protein product: CASSAPSGSYEQYF.

This chain uses TRBV25-1 with TRBJ2-1, with TRBD2 matching over 13 bases. Trimming cost V 7 bases and J 6 bases; bases outside gene matches: 3. Germline V lookup: CDR1 MGHDK, CDR2 SYGVNS. The CDR3 sequence is 14 residues long. The CDR3 sequence is CASTGTSGINEQFF. In nucleotides, the CDR3 is TGTGCCAGCACCGGGACTAGCGGGATCAATGAGCAGTTCTTC. The full variable domain, completed using reference TRBV25-1 and TRBJ2-1, is EADIYQTPRYLVIGTGKKITLECSQTMGHDKMYWYQQDPGMELHLIHYSYGVNSTEKGDLSSESTVSRIRTEHFPLTLESARPSHTSQYLCASTGTSGINEQFFGPGTRLTVL.

By frequency in the sample, this clone is medium-sized. This specimen includes other DNA sequences encoding the same CDR3. V is TRBV18 and J is TRBJ1-2; D might be TRBD1 (5 bases). V lost 0 bases and J lost 4, with 9 bases in between. The germline V gene has CDR1 KGHSH and CDR2 LQKENI. CDR3 length: 14 amino acids. The CDR3 sequence: CASSPPTESYGYTF. The CDR3 coding sequence is TGTGCCAGCTCACCACCGACAGAGTCCTATGGCTACACCTTC.

V gene TRBV6-5 combines with J gene TRBJ1-5, with D possibly matching TRBD1 (5 bases). Trimming cost V 3 bases and J 4 bases, with 10 bases left between them. The CDR3 contains 14 residues. Germline V gives CDR1 MNHEY, CDR2 SVGAGI. CDR3 coding DNA: TGTGCCAGCAGTTATAGACAGAGGAATCAGCCCCAGCATTTT. This codes for CASSYRQRNQPQHF.

This sequence joins TRBV11-3 and TRBJ1-1; D gene unclear. V was clipped by 2 bases and J by 7 bases, with 11 bases between them. Per the germline V gene, CDR1 is SGHNT and CDR2 is YENEEA. The CDR3 length is 13 residues. The CDR3, as DNA: TGTGCCAGCAGCTTAAATTGGAGGGATGAAGCTTTCTTT. Protein sequence: CASSLNWRDEAFF.